This T cell receptor (beta chain) was recorded in a study of OX40 agonist ivuxolimab in advanced cancers. Study observations and caveats: Clones of CD4+ and CD8+ blood T cells grew by week 6 at doses of 0.1 to 3.0 mg/kg.

This CDR3 has 13 amino acids. Per germline, CDR1 LNHDA and CDR2 SQIVND (reference sequence). V lost 2 bases and J lost 5, with 9 bases in between. Remarks on this clone: No antigen is known for it.

Some clones are missing from TCRdb's copy, which holds only in-frame ones; the method was immunoSEQ multiplex PCR. This table holds over 65,000 clones, around 92% found once. This chain uses TRBV19 with TRBJ1-1; D is undetermined. The sample here was CD4+ or CD8+ T cells sorted from blood, taken in a trial of the OX40 agonist ivuxolimab. This clonotype originated in an adult with an advanced solid tumor such as melanoma, head and neck, liver or kidney cancer. In DNA, the CDR3 is TGTGCCAGTAGTATATCCCAAGGAACTGAAGCTTTCTTT. It specifies CASSISQGTEAFF.